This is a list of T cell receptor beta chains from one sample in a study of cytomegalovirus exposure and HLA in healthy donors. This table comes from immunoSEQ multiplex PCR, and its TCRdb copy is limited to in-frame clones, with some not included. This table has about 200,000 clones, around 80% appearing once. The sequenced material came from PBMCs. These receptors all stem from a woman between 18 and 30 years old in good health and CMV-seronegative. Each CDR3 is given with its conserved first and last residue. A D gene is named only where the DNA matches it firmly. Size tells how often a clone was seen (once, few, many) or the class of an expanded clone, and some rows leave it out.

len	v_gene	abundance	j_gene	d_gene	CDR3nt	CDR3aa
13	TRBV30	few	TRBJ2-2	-	TGTGCCTGGAGTGTAAATTATGCCGGGGAGCTGTTTTTT	CAWSVNYAGELFF
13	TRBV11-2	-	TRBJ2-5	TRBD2	TGTGCCAGCAGCCCGGGACTAGCGGAGCCCCAGTACTTC	CASSPGLAEPQYF
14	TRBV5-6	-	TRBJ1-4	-	TGTGCCAGCAGCTTGGAAGCCTTTGATGAAAAACTGTTTTTT	CASSLEAFDEKLFF
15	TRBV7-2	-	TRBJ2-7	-	TGTGCCAGCAGCGCCGCCGGAGCGGGTTCCTACGAGCAGTACTTC	CASSAAGAGSYEQYF
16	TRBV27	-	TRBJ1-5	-	TGTGCCAGCAGTTCCGGGCGGGGGGGCTTCAATCAGCCCCAGCATTTT	CASSSGRGGFNQPQHF
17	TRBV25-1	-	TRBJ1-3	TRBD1	TGTGCCAGCAGAGGAGCCGGGACAGGGGTATCTGGAAACACCATATATTTT	CASRGAGTGVSGNTIYF
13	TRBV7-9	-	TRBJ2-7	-	TGTGCCAGCAGCTTAGGAGTCTCCTACGAGCAGTACTTC	CASSLGVSYEQYF
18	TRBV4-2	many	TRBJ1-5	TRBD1	TGTGCCAGCAGCCAAGGAGGGCCAGGGGGCGCGGGCAATCAGCCCCAGCATTTT	CASSQGGPGGAGNQPQHF
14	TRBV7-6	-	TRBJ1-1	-	TGTGCCAGCAGCCCTGAGGGACTAGGCACTGAAGCTTTCTTT	CASSPEGLGTEAFF
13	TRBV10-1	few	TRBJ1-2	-	TGCGCCAGCAGTGAAGCTGTGTATGGTGGCTACACCTTC	CASSEAVYGGYTF
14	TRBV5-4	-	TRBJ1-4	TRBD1	TGTGCCAGCACACGGACAGGGGGTAATGAAAAACTGTTTTTT	CASTRTGGNEKLFF
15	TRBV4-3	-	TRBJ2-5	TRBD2	TGCGCCAGCAGCCATGGACTAGCGGGAGGTGAGACCCAGTACTTC	CASSHGLAGGETQYF
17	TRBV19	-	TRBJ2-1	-	TGTGCCAGTAGTCTTTCCGGGGGAGAGGGCTCCTACAATGAGCAGTTCTTC	CASSLSGGEGSYNEQFF
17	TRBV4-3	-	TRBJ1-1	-	TGCGCCAGCAGCCAAGATGTCCCTCGGGTTTTAGGCACTGAAGCTTTCTTT	CASSQDVPRVLGTEAFF
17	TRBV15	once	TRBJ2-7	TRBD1	TGTGCCACCAGCAGAGCGGGACAGGGGGTTAACTCCTACGAGCAGTACTTC	CATSRAGQGVNSYEQYF
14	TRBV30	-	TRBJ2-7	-	TGTGCCTGGAGTGGGACAGACTTCTCCTACGAGCAGTACTTC	CAWSGTDFSYEQYF
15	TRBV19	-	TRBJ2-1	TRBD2	TGTGCCAGTAGTACCGGACTAGCGGTCTACAATGAGCAGTTCTTC	CASSTGLAVYNEQFF
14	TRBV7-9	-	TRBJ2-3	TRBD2	TGTGCCAGCAGCTTTGATACTAGCGGGAGCGGGCAGTATTTT	CASSFDTSGSGQYF
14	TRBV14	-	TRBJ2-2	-	TGTGCCAGCAGCCAAGATCTGGGCCCCGGGGAGCTGTTTTTT	CASSQDLGPGELFF